This T cell receptor beta chain stems from a study of PD-1 blockade in classical Hodgkin lymphoma. Using immunoSEQ multiplex PCR, the repertoire was profiled, and TCRdb retains in-frame clones only, with some absent. The profile shows approximately 9,500 clones, about 70% of them singletons. Each of the patients experienced relapse following autologous stem cell transplantation, and their brentuximab vedotin exposure differed. Using magnetic negative selection, the CD4+ T cells were separated out of thawed PBMCs. V gave up 2 bases and J gave up 7 bases; unmatched junction bases: 6. CDR1 and CDR2 (germline): SGHTA, FQGTGA. The CDR3 has 14 residues. In regard to this clone: What it binds is unknown.

Whole-study results and caveats: Complete responders matched newly diagnosed patients in baseline diversity.

The genes are TRBV7-3 and TRBJ2-7; 9 nucleotides agree with TRBD1. The receptor's source is a human donor with classical Hodgkin lymphoma. The sample was CD4+ T cells from blood, taken at baseline. CDR3 region: CASSLRQGEGEQYF. CDR3 in DNA: TGTGCCAGCAGCTTACGACAGGGGGAGGGGGAGCAGTACTTC.